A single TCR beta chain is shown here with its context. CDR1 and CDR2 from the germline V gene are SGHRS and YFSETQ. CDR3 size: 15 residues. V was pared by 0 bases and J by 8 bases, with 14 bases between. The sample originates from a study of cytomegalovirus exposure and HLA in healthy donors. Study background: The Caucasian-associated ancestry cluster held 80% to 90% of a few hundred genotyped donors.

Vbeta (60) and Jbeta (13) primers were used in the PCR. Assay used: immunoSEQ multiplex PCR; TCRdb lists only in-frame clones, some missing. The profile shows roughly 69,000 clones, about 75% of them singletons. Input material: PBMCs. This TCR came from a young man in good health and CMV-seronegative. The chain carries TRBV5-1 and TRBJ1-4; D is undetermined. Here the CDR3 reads CASSLAGLTGEKLFF. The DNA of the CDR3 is TGCGCCAGCAGCTTGGCGGGGTTGACGGGGGAAAAACTGTTTTTT.